These 7 T cell receptor beta chains originate from one sample sequenced in a study of vaccination and CD4 T cells after COVID-19. Described treatment: approximately nine-day PBMC culture with coronavirus spike peptide pools or control peptides (ViraFEST assay). At the Johns Hopkins FTIC core, DNA taken from cultured CD4+ T cells was sequenced by way of the Oncomine TCR Beta short-read assay. MiXCR was run by TCRdb on the PCR reads, yielding one entry per CDR3 protein. The table has around 12,000 distinct CDR3 sequences, approximately 44% seen once. Antigens for these TCRs are unknown. Source material: CD4+ T cells from blood, cultured in vitro. The source of these receptors is a human donor who had recovered from COVID-19.

V and J are TRBV12-3 or TRBV12-4 and TRBJ1-1, with TRBD1 as a possible D gene (6 bases). The length of the CDR3 is 14 residues. V lost 1 base to trimming and J lost 3 bases, with 9 bases between them. The CDR3 protein is CASSLDREDTEAFF. The CDR3 coding sequence is TGTGCCAGCAGTTTAGACAGGGAGGACACTGAAGCTTTCTTT.

CDR3 protein: CASSWGHSPYEQYF. The CDR3, as DNA: TGTGCCAGCAGTTGGGGACACTCTCCATACGAGCAGTACTTC. This chain connects TRBV12-3 or TRBV12-4 to TRBJ2-7; D possibly corresponds to TRBD1 (6 bases). The CDR3 runs to 14 residues. V dropped 4 bases and J dropped 4 bases, with 14 bases sitting between them.

The V call is TRBV20-1, the J call TRBJ2-3, with 7 bases that match TRBD2. Looked up from germline, CDR1 is DFQATT and CDR2 is SNEGSKA (reference sequence). With 5 bases clipped from V and 1 base from J, the junction kept 15 bases outside the gene matches. This CDR3 has 17 amino acids. The CDR3 bases are TGCAGTGCTCCTAAGGGCGGGAGTTTGATGGGCACAGATACGCAGTATTTT. This codes for CSAPKGGSLMGTDTQYF.

V and J are TRBV24-1 and TRBJ2-3, with D hard to call. V was pared by 6 bases and J by 5 bases, with 14 bases between. This CDR3 spans 14 amino acids. The V gene's germline CDR1 is KGHDR and CDR2 SFDVKD. Written as DNA, the CDR3 is TGTGCCACCAGTCAGGCGTCGAGAGGAGATACGCAGTATTTT. It codes for CATSQASRGDTQYF.

V and J are TRBV14 and TRBJ1-5; 8 bases are a match to TRBD1. Germline V gene data show CDR1 as SGHDN and CDR2 as FVKESK. After removal of 2 bases from V and 8 bases from J, the junction contained 5 bases not matched to a gene. This CDR3 spans 14 amino acids. CDR3 coding DNA: TGTGCCAGCAGCCAACTCGGACAGGGTGAGCCCCAGCATTTT. Encoded protein: CASSQLGQGEPQHF. The full variable domain, rest sourced from reference TRBV14 and TRBJ1-5, is EAGVTQFPSHSVIEKGQTVTLRCDPISGHDNLYWYRRVMGKEIKFLLHFVKESKQDESGMPNNRFLAERTGGTYSTLKVQPAELEDSGVYFCASSQLGQGEPQHFGDGTRLSIL.

J is TRBJ2-7 and V is TRBV12-3 or TRBV12-4, with D perhaps assigned TRBD1 or TRBD2 (5 bases each). The CDR3 covers 16 residues. V was shortened by 1 base and J by 2 bases, with 15 bases between the two germline ends. CDR3 DNA: TGTGCCAGCAGTTTAGTGGGGGACCTAACTCCCTACGAGCAGTACTTC. It yields the protein CASSLVGDLTPYEQYF.

This sequence joins TRBV27 and TRBJ1-1; possible D gene TRBD1, 5 bases. Germline CDR1 is MNHEY and CDR2 is SMNVEV (reference sequence). The length of the CDR3 is 17 residues. Trimming pared 7 bases from V and 4 bases from J, leaving 25 bases between. CDR3 in DNA: TGTGCCAGCACCGGGAGGGGAGATTCAGCAAGGGGCACTGAAGCTTTCTTT. Its protein product is CASTGRGDSARGTEAFF.